Below, 30 T cell receptor beta chains from the same sample are listed, as sequenced in a study of T cells in Graves' hyperthyroidism and ophthalmopathy. RNA transcripts yielded amplified TCR beta CDR3 regions. TCR CDR3 regions were first amplified by RT-PCR with HTBI primers. TCRdb processed the multiplex PCR reads anew with MiXCR; each CDR3 protein has one entry. The sample includes roughly 170,000 distinct CDR3 sequences, about a sixth of them seen just once. Material for sequencing was blood. These receptors all come from a woman aged 50 to 60 with Graves' hyperthyroidism.

A note on this clonotype: A much larger clone sits a single nucleotide away, making a read error possible. V and J are TRBV20-1 and TRBJ2-1, with 7 positions matching TRBD2. Looked up from germline, CDR1 is DFQATT and CDR2 is SNEGSKA (reference sequence). V lost 0 bases and J lost 5; bases outside the gene matches: 16. The CDR3 runs 18 residues. The CDR3 DNA reads TGCAGTGCTAGAGATTCAATAAAACGGGGGGAAGCCCACAATGAGCAGTTCTTC. It codes for CSARDSIKRGEAHNEQFF.

This clonotype was seen many times. J is TRBJ2-6 and V is TRBV27; TRBD1 or TRBD2 may be the D gene (5 bases each). Germline CDR1 and CDR2: MNHEY and SMNVEV (reference sequence). This CDR3 region has 16 residues. V gave up 4 bases and J gave up 3 bases, with 13 bases separating them. The CDR3 nucleotides are TGTGCCAGCAGTTGGGGACCCCAAGTTGGGGCCAACGTCCTGACTTTC. As protein: CASSWGPQVGANVLTF.

Ten or more counts support this clonotype. The CDR3 DNA reads TGTGCCAGTAGTATAGTCCGGGGAGGGGGATCCGACACCGGGGAGCTGTTTTTT. This codes for CASSIVRGGGSDTGELFF. The V gene is TRBV19, the J gene TRBJ2-2; possibly TRBD2 for D (7 bases). The CDR3 loop spans 18 amino acids. V was trimmed by 1 base and J by 3 bases, leaving 18 bases between them. Germline values: CDR1 LNHDA, CDR2 SQIVND (reference sequence).

This clonotype was observed at least ten times. The chain recombines TRBV6-2 or TRBV6-3 with TRBJ1-6; D not certain. The V gene's germline CDR1 is MNHEY and CDR2 SVGEGT. The CDR3 length is 15 residues. V gave up 2 bases and J gave up 10 bases, with 15 bases separating them. For the CDR3, the DNA is TGTGCCAGCAGTTACGCGTCACCCGGAGCCTCACCCCTCCACTTT. Amino acid sequence: CASSYASPGASPLHF.

The chain has TRBV15 and TRBJ2-1, with TRBD2 matching 10 bases. Germline CDR1 reads LNHNV; CDR2 reads YYDKDF (reference sequence). The CDR3 totals 20 residues. Trimming removed 0 bases from V and 0 bases from J; junction bases left unmatched: 11. The CDR3 sequence is CATSRDTLAGASGSYNEQFF. The CDR3 DNA reads as TGTGCCACCAGCAGAGATACTCTAGCGGGGGCGTCAGGCTCCTACAATGAGCAGTTCTTC.

This clonotype was recorded many times. Written as DNA, the CDR3 is TGTGCCAGCAGTGGCCAGGGCGGCCAGCCCCAGCATTTT. This gives the protein CASSGQGGQPQHF. V and J are TRBV2 and TRBJ1-5; D may be TRBD1 (5 bases). This CDR3 region has 13 residues. V gave up 4 bases and J gave up 7 bases, with 11 bases separating them. The germline gives CDR1 SNHLY, CDR2 FYNNEI.

Ten or more counts support this clonotype. The rearrangement uses TRBV6-2 or TRBV6-3 and TRBJ1-2; D might be TRBD1 (5 bases). Trimming shortened V by 4 bases and J by 1 base, and 10 bases separated the two germline ends. The germline V gene encodes CDR1 MNHEY and CDR2 SVGEGT. This CDR3 has 14 amino acids. For the CDR3, the DNA is TGTGCCAGCAGTTGGGCCAGGGATAACTATGGCTACACCTTC. Translated: CASSWARDNYGYTF.

This clonotype was observed at least ten times. V gene TRBV19 combines with J gene TRBJ1-4, with 9 bases aligning to TRBD1. Germline V lookup: CDR1 LNHDA, CDR2 SQIVND (reference sequence). After removal of 8 bases from V and 5 bases from J, the junction contained 9 bases not matched to a gene. The CDR3 runs to 15 residues. CDR3 region: CASHSTGTGNEKLFF. DNA of the CDR3: TGTGCCAGTCACTCTACCGGGACAGGGAATGAAAAACTGTTTTTT.

This clonotype was seen ten or more times. J is TRBJ1-1 and V is TRBV5-1; the D gene is possibly TRBD1 (5 bases). V was clipped by 0 bases and J by 10 bases, with 13 bases between them. Germline values: CDR1 SGHRS, CDR2 YFSETQ. The CDR3 is 13 residues long. CDR3 DNA sequence: TGCGCCAGCAGCTTGGAAGGGACCGCGGGAGCTTTCTTT. Translating gives CASSLEGTAGAFF.

The V and J genes are TRBV2 and TRBJ2-7, with 8 bases matching TRBD1. CDR1 is SNHLY, CDR2 FYNNEI, per germline. The length of the CDR3 is 13 residues. The junction had 5 bases not matched to a gene; V was cut back by 7 bases and J by 3 bases. CDR3 nucleotide sequence: TGTGCCAGCATGGGGACAGGTAACTACGAGCAGTACTTC. Translated, it gives CASMGTGNYEQYF. Full variable domain (missing parts from reference TRBV2 and TRBJ2-7): EPEVTQTPSHQVTQMGQEVILRCVPISNHLYFYWYRQILGQKVEFLVSFYNNEISEKSEIFDDQFSVERPDGSNFTLKIRSTKLEDSAMYFCASMGTGNYEQYFGPGTRLTVT.

This clonotype showed up many times. V gene TRBV7-2 combines with J gene TRBJ1-6; a possible D gene is TRBD1 (6 bases). The CDR3 is made up of 15 amino acids. CDR1 and CDR2 from the germline V gene are SGHTA and FQGNSA. Trimming took 3 bases from V and 5 from J, leaving 11 bases between them. The CDR3 reads CASSLGGGDNSPLHF. DNA of the CDR3: TGTGCCAGCAGCTTGGGGGGCGGGGATAATTCACCCCTCCACTTT.

At least ten counts were recorded for this clonotype. This rearrangement joins TRBV27 to TRBJ2-5; TRBD1 might be the D (6 bases). Germline V gives CDR1 MNHEY, CDR2 SMNVEV (reference sequence). With 5 bases removed from V and 7 bases from J, the gap between germline ends came to 8 bases. CDR3 length equals 11 residues. The CDR3 loop is CASSQGGTQYF. CDR3 nucleotide sequence: TGTGCCAGCAGTCAAGGGGGGACCCAGTACTTC.

This clonotype has ten or more counts. V and J are TRBV28 and TRBJ2-3, with D possibly being TRBD2 (5 bases). Trimming left V 7 bases short and J 5 bases short, with 7 bases between. Germline V gives CDR1 MDHEN, CDR2 SYDVKM. This CDR3 spans 11 amino acids. The CDR3 protein is CASNGVDTQYF. Here the CDR3 DNA reads TGTGCCAGCAACGGGGTAGATACGCAGTATTTT.

This sequence joins TRBV11-1 and TRBJ2-5; maybe TRBD2 (6 bases). CDR3 size: 15 residues. The V end lost 5 bases, the J end lost 2 bases, and 15 bases lay between the germline ends. Germline loops: CDR1 SGHAT, CDR2 FQDESV (reference sequence). The CDR3 here is CASSLEGAGQETQYF. CDR3 nucleotide sequence: TGTGCCAGCAGCCTGGAAGGGGCGGGACAAGAGACCCAGTACTTC. Using reference TRBV11-1 and TRBJ2-5 for the parts outside the CDR3, the full variable domain is EAEVAQSPRYKITEKSQAVAFWCDPISGHATLYWYRQILGQGPELLVQFQDESVVDDSQLPKDRFSAERLKGVDSTLKIQPAELGDSAMYLCASSLEGAGQETQYFGPGTRLLVL.

This clonotype occurred a few times. V gene TRBV20-1 combines with J gene TRBJ1-2; the D gene is possibly TRBD1 (5 bases). Germline loops: CDR1 DFQATT, CDR2 SNEGSKA (reference sequence). The CDR3 is 15 residues long. V lost 5 bases and J 0 bases, leaving 16 bases between the germline ends. For the CDR3, the DNA is TGCAGTGCTCCCAGGGCGGGGACTCCTAACTATGGCTACACCTTC. Its protein is CSAPRAGTPNYGYTF.

This clonotype occurred many times. This chain joins TRBV12-3 or TRBV12-4 and TRBJ2-7, with TRBD1 as a possible D gene (5 bases). V was pared by 6 bases and J by 2 bases, with 14 bases between. This CDR3 spans 14 amino acids. The CDR3, as DNA: TGTGCCAGCAGCCTCAGGGTCCGAGCCTACGAGCAGTACTTC. Translated: CASSLRVRAYEQYF.

J is TRBJ2-7 and V is TRBV27; no clear D gene. The germline V and J ends were trimmed by 2 bases and 4 bases, with 12 bases remaining between them. This CDR3 contains 14 residues. In germline, CDR1 is MNHEY, CDR2 SMNVEV (reference sequence). Here the CDR3 reads CASSLTTASYEQYF. DNA of the CDR3: TGTGCCAGCAGTTTAACGACGGCGTCGTACGAGCAGTACTTC.

CDR3 amino acids: CASRASEGGKSYEQYF. The CDR3, as DNA: TGTGCCAGCAGGGCGTCGGAGGGAGGGAAATCCTACGAGCAGTACTTC. The chain carries TRBV2 and TRBJ2-7; 7 bases map to TRBD2. The CDR3 spans 16 residues. The germline gives CDR1 SNHLY, CDR2 FYNNEI. V was pared by 6 bases and J by 1 base, with 12 bases of the junction left unmatched.

This clonotype came up many times. The V call is TRBV29-1, the J call TRBJ2-1; either TRBD1 or TRBD2 may supply D (5 bases each). Trimming took off 2 bases at V and 1 base at J, with 9 bases between the two ends. Germline assignment: CDR1 SQVTM and CDR2 ANQGSEA. The CDR3 runs 14 residues. This CDR3 reads CSVERGGSYNEQFF. In nucleotides, the CDR3 is TGCAGCGTTGAAAGGGGCGGGTCCTACAATGAGCAGTTCTTC.

This clonotype was recorded many times. The rearrangement links TRBV28 to TRBJ1-2; D is ambiguous. The germline V gene has CDR1 MDHEN and CDR2 SYDVKM. Trimming removed 2 bases from V and 0 bases from J, with 7 bases in between. This CDR3 region has 14 residues. The CDR3 bases are TGTGCCAGCAGTTTAGGGCAGTCTAACTATGGCTACACCTTC. It specifies CASSLGQSNYGYTF.

This clonotype has ten or more counts. The chain employs TRBV12-3 or TRBV12-4 and TRBJ1-1, with 11 bases lining up with TRBD1. Losses at the gene ends were 1 base for V and 12 bases for J; bases not matched to a gene: 7. There are 14 residues in the CDR3. In DNA, the CDR3 is TGTGCCAGCAGTTTAGGGGGGACAGGGGGATTTCCTTTCTTT. It yields the protein CASSLGGTGGFPFF.

This clonotype was recorded many times. The chain joins TRBV19 to TRBJ2-3; maybe TRBD1 (6 bases). The CDR3 is made up of 15 amino acids. V gave up 7 bases and J gave up 0 bases, with 14 bases separating them. CDR1 is LNHDA, CDR2 SQIVND, per germline (reference sequence). CDR3 sequence (DNA): TGTGCCAGTAACACAGGGTGGCGAAGCACAGATACGCAGTATTTT. Translating gives CASNTGWRSTDTQYF.

The sample holds many counts of this clonotype. The gene calls are TRBV28 and TRBJ2-1; 8 bases map to TRBD2. The CDR3 extends over 15 amino acids. Per germline, CDR1 MDHEN and CDR2 SYDVKM. The V segment lost 1 base and the J segment 7 bases; nucleotides outside the gene matches: 6. CDR3 in DNA: TGTGCCAGCAGTTTATTGCGGGGGGCTTCTAATGAGCAGTTCTTC. It translates to CASSLLRGASNEQFF.

This clonotype has at least ten counts. The genes are TRBV7-2 and TRBJ1-1; D gene unclear. Germline assignment: CDR1 SGHTA and CDR2 FQGNSA. V dropped 4 bases and J dropped 5 bases, with 11 bases sitting between them. The CDR3 runs to 13 residues. The CDR3 sequence: CASSYEMGTEAFF. The CDR3 nucleotides are TGTGCCAGCAGCTACGAAATGGGGACTGAAGCTTTCTTT.

This clonotype has a count of ten or more. The chain joins TRBV6-1 to TRBJ1-5; 11 bases agree with TRBD1. CDR1 is MNHNS and CDR2 is SASEGT in the germline V gene. The CDR3 covers 19 residues. The ends lost 1 base at V and 4 bases at J; junction bases unmatched: 12. The CDR3 DNA follows: TGTGCCAGCAGTGAAGAGGACAGGGGGCTTATCAGACGGAATCAGCCCCAGCATTTT. It codes for CASSEEDRGLIRRNQPQHF.

This clonotype occurred a few times. CDR3 protein: CASSLAEGNGYTF. The CDR3 DNA is TGCGCCAGCAGCTTGGCCGAGGGAAATGGCTACACCTTC. The rearrangement joins TRBV5-1 to TRBJ1-2, with unresolved D. The V gene lost 0 bases and the J gene lost 6 bases, with 9 bases spanning the gap. The CDR3 has 13 amino acids. CDR1 and CDR2 (germline): SGHRS, YFSETQ. Full variable domain (remainder filled in from reference TRBV5-1 and TRBJ1-2): KAGVTQTPRYLIKTRGQQVTLSCSPISGHRSVSWYQQTPGQGLQFLFEYFSETQRNKGNFPGRFSGRQFSNSRSEMNVSTLELGDSALYLCASSLAEGNGYTFGSGTRLTVV.

This clonotype was seen a few times. The J gene is TRBJ2-1, the V gene TRBV3-1, with 12 bases fitting TRBD2. Trimming at V came to 0 bases and at J to 7 bases, leaving 4 bases not matched to a gene. This CDR3 is built from 16 residues. The V gene's germline CDR1 is LGHDT and CDR2 YNNKEL (reference sequence). CDR3 sequence (DNA): TGTGCCAGCAGCCAAGATCTGACTAGCGGGAGAAATGAGCAGTTCTTC. Translated, it gives CASSQDLTSGRNEQFF.

This clonotype was counted at least ten times. This chain joins TRBV12-3 or TRBV12-4 and TRBJ1-1, with 8 bases matching TRBD1. The length of the CDR3 is 14 residues. V shed 3 bases and J 3 bases; nucleotides not matched to a gene: 3. The CDR3 nucleotides read TGTGCCAGCAGTTTTACAGGGGGGTACACTGAAGCTTTCTTT. It specifies CASSFTGGYTEAFF.

This clonotype was detected many times. The CDR3 loop is CASSLGQGGFNEQFF. DNA for the CDR3: TGCGCCAGCAGCTTAGGACAGGGGGGTTTCAATGAGCAGTTCTTC. This chain uses TRBV5-1 with TRBJ2-1; TRBD1 agrees at 10 bases. The V segment lost 2 bases and the J segment 6 bases; nucleotides outside the gene matches: 5. CDR1 is SGHRS, CDR2 YFSETQ, per germline. The CDR3 totals 15 residues.

This clonotype was seen ten or more times. The J gene is TRBJ1-2, the V gene TRBV20-1; 9 nucleotides agree with TRBD1. The germline V gene encodes CDR1 DFQATT and CDR2 SNEGSKA (reference sequence). The CDR3 length is 14 residues. V shed 0 bases and J 8 bases; nucleotides not matched to a gene: 7. The CDR3 loop reads CSARDGTGLGGYTF. CDR3 sequence (DNA): TGCAGTGCTAGAGATGGGACAGGGTTGGGAGGCTACACCTTC.